The next 10 T cell receptor beta chains were all read from a single sample in a study of persistence of HIV-infected CD4 T cells. No antigen is known for these receptors. An overlapping HIV-1 Gag peptide pool stimulated these cells at about 0.91 ug/peptide/mL. Sorted nonresponding memory CD4+ T cells were CD40L-negative, CD69-negative, CD45RO-high. Sequencing used immunoSEQ version 4 in survey mode. Data came from immunoSEQ multiplex PCR; TCRdb stores just in-frame clones and leaves some out. The repertoire holds roughly 64,000 clones, with about 69% as singletons. The sequenced sample was CD4+ T cells sorted from PBMCs after roughly 18-hour stimulation, obtained from a patient who received antiretroviral therapy. The source of these receptors is an adult man with HIV who was CMV-seropositive.

The rearrangement joins TRBV5-8 to TRBJ2-7; the match to TRBD1 covers 8 bases. The germline gives CDR1 SGHTS, CDR2 YDEGEE. CDR3 length equals 16 residues. V trimming: 1 base; J trimming: 3 bases; junction bases outside the gene matches: 9. DNA of the CDR3: TGTGCCAGCAGCTTGCAAGGGACAGGCCGAGACTACGAGCAGTACTTC. This translates into CASSLQGTGRDYEQYF.

The chain combines TRBV7-2 with TRBJ2-7, with 7 bases that match TRBD1. The length of the CDR3 is 15 residues. Per germline, CDR1 SGHTA and CDR2 FQGNSA. V was clipped by 0 bases and J by 2 bases; unmatched bases: 4. The CDR3 DNA is TGTGCCAGCAGCTTAGCGCCCCAGGGGGCCTACGAGCAGTACTTC. Protein: CASSLAPQGAYEQYF.

The genes are TRBV7-9 and TRBJ2-1, with 9 bases matching TRBD1. Per germline, CDR1 SEHNR and CDR2 FQNEAQ (reference sequence). This CDR3 has 15 amino acids. Trimming cost V 3 bases and J 8 bases; bases outside gene matches: 8. CDR3 DNA: TGTGCCAGCAGCTTCCGGGACAGGGAAGTAGATGAGCAGTTCTTC. This codes for CASSFRDREVDEQFF.

As DNA, the CDR3 is TGTGCCAGCAGCCAAGTTCTTTCCAGAAGCTCCTACAATGAGCAGTTCTTC. Translation: CASSQVLSRSSYNEQFF. V usage is TRBV3-1 (or the pseudogene TRBV3-2) and J usage is TRBJ2-1; D remains unclear. The CDR3 length is 17 residues. Germline lookup yields CDR1 LGHDT and CDR2 YNNKEL (reference sequence). With 1 base removed from V and 0 bases from J, the gap between germline ends came to 13 bases.

The V gene is TRBV24-1, the J gene TRBJ2-3; 8 nucleotides align to TRBD2. V dropped 5 bases and J dropped 4; count of bases not matched to a gene: 13. Germline CDR1 and CDR2: KGHDR and SFDVKD. There are 17 residues in the CDR3. CDR3 loop: CATSGSPGLDPADTQYF. CDR3 coding DNA: TGTGCCACCAGTGGCTCTCCGGGACTAGACCCCGCAGATACGCAGTATTTT.

The chain links TRBV12-3 or TRBV12-4 to TRBJ1-2, with 7 bases matching TRBD1. J lost 8 bases, V lost 3 bases, and 3 bases had no gene match. This CDR3 is 12 amino acids long. CDR3 sequence: CASSLTGSGYTF. In DNA, the CDR3 is TGTGCCAGCAGTTTGACAGGGTCCGGCTACACCTTC.

The V and J genes are TRBV3-1 (or the pseudogene TRBV3-2) and TRBJ2-1; perhaps TRBD1 as D (6 bases). The germline V gene has CDR1 LGHDT and CDR2 YNNKEL (reference sequence). V lost 4 bases to trimming and J lost 3 bases, with 10 bases between them. CDR3 length: 14 amino acids. CDR3 sequence (DNA): TGTGCCAGCAGCCCTTCGGACAGCTACAATGAGCAGTTCTTC. Translation: CASSPSDSYNEQFF.

This rearrangement joins TRBV10-3 to TRBJ2-1; D may be TRBD1 (5 bases). Germline CDR1 is ENHRY and CDR2 is SYGVKD. The V gene lost 2 bases and the J gene lost 10 bases, with 9 bases spanning the gap. The CDR3 sequence is 12 residues long. CDR3 nucleotide sequence: TGTGCCATCAGTGAGCAGGGAAGGGAGCAGTTCTTC. Its protein is CAISEQGREQFF.

The rearrangement uses TRBV5-1 and TRBJ2-1; D ambiguous. Germline loops: CDR1 SGHRS, CDR2 YFSETQ. The length of the CDR3 is 14 residues. Trimming took off 5 bases at V and 0 bases at J, with 9 bases between the two ends. This CDR3 is CASRPAISYNEQFF. CDR3 bases: TGCGCCAGCAGACCAGCCATCTCCTACAATGAGCAGTTCTTC.

V and J are TRBV28 and TRBJ2-7, with D maybe TRBD2 (6 bases). The CDR3 length is 16 residues. V lost 4 bases and J 2 bases, leaving 18 bases between the germline ends. Per the germline V gene, CDR1 is MDHEN and CDR2 is SYDVKM. CDR3 protein: CASSSSGTPATYEQYF. DNA for the CDR3: TGTGCCAGCAGTTCCTCTGGGACTCCCGCCACCTACGAGCAGTACTTC.